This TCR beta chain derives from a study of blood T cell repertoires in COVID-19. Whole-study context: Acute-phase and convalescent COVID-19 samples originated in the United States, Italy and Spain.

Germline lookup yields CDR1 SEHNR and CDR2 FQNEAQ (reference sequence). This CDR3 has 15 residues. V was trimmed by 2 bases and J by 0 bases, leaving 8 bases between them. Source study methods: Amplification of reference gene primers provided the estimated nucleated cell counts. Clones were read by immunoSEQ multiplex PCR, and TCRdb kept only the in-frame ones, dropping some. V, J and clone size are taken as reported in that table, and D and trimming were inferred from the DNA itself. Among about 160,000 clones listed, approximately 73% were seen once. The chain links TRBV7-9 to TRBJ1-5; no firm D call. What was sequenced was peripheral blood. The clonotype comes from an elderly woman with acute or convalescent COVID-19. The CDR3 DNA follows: TGTGCCAGCAGCTTAACAGATGGTAGCAATCAGCCCCAGCATTTT. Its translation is CASSLTDGSNQPQHF.